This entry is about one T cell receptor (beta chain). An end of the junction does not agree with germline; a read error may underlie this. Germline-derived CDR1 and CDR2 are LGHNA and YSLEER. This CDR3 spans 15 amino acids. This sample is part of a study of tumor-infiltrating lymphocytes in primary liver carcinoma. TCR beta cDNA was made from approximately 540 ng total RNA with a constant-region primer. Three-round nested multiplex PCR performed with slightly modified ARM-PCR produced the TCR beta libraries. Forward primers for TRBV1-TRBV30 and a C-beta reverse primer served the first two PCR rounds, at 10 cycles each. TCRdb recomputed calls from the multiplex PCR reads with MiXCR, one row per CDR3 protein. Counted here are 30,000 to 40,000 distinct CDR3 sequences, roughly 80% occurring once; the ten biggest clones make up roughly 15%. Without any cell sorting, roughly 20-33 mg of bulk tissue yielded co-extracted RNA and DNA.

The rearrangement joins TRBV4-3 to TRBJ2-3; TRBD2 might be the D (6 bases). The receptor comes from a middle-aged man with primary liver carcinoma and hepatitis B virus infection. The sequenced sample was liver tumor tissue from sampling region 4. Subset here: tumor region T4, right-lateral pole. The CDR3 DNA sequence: TGCGCCAGCAGCAAAGATCCGGGAGCGGGAGATACGCAGTATTTT. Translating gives CASSKDPGAGDTQYF.